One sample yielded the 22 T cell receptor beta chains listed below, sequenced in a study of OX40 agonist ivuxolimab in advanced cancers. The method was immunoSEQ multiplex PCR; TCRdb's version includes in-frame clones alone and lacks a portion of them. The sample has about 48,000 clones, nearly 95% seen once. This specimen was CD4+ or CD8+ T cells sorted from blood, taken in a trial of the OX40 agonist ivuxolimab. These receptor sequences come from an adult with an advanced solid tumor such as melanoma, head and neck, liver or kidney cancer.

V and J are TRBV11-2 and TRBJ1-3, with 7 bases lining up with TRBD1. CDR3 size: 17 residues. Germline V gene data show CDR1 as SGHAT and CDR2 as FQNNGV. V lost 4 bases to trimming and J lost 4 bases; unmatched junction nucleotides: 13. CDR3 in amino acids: CASSSTPGGIRGNTIYF. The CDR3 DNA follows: TGTGCCAGCAGCTCCACCCCAGGGGGGATTCGAGGAAACACCATATATTTT. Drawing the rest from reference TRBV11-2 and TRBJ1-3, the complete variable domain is EAGVAQSPRYKIIEKRQSVAFWCNPISGHATLYWYQQILGQGPKLLIQFQNNGVVDDSQLPKDRFSAERLKGVDSTLKIQPAKLEDSAVYLCASSSTPGGIRGNTIYFGEGSWLTVV.

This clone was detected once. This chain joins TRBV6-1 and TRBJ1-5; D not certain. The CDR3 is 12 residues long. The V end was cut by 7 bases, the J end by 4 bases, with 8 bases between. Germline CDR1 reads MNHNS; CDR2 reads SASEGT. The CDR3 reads CASMAANQPQHF. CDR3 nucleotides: TGTGCCAGCATGGCAGCGAATCAGCCCCAGCATTTT.

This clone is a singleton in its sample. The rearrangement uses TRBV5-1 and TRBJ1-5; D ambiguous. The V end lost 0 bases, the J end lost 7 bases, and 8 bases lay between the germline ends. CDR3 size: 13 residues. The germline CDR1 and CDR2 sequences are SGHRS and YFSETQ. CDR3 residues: CASSLGHQQPQHF. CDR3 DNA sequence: TGCGCCAGCAGCTTGGGACATCAACAGCCCCAGCATTTT.

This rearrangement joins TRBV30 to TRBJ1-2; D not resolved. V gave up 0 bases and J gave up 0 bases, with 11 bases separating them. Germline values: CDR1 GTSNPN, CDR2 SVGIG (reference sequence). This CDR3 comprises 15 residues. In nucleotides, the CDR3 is TGTGCCTGGAGTGTAAGGTGGGAAACTAACTATGGCTACACCTTC. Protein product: CAWSVRWETNYGYTF.

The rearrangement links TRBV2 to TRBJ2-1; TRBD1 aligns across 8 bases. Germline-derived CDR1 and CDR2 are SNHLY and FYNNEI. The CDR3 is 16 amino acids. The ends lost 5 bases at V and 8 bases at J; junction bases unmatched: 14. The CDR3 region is CASSTPVGQGNYEQFF. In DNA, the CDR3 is TGTGCCAGCAGTACACCGGTCGGACAGGGTAATTATGAGCAGTTCTTC.

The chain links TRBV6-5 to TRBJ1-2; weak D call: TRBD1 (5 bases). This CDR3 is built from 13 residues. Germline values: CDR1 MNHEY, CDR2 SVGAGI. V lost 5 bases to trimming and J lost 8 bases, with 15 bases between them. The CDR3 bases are TGTGCCAGCAGTCTCAGGGTTCTCGGAGGCTACACCTTC. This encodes CASSLRVLGGYTF.

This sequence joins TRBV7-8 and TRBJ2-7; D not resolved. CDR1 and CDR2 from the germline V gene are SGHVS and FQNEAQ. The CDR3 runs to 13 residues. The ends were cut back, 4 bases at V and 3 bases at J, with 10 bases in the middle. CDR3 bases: TGTGCCAGCAGCTCAGTCCAGATCTACGAGCAGTACGTC. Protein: CASSSVQIYEQYV.

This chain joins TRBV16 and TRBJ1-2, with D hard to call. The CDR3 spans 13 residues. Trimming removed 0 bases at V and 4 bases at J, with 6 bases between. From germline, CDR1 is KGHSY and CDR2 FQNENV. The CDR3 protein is CASSQSGVYGYTF. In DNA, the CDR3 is TGTGCCAGCAGCCAATCTGGCGTCTATGGCTACACCTTC.

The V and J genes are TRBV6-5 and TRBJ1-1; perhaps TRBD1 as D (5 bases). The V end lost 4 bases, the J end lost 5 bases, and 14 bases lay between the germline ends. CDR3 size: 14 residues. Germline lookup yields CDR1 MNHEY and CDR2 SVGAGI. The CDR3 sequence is CASSSLGARTEAFF. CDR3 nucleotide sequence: TGTGCCAGCAGTTCCTTAGGGGCGCGGACTGAAGCTTTCTTT.

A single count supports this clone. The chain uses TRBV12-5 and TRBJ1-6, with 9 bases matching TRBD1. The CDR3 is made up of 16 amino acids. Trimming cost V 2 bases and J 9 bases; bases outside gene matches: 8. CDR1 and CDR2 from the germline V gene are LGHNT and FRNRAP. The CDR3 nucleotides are TGTGCTAGTGGTTTGTCCCGGACAGGGGATACTTCACCCCTCCACTTT. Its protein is CASGLSRTGDTSPLHF.

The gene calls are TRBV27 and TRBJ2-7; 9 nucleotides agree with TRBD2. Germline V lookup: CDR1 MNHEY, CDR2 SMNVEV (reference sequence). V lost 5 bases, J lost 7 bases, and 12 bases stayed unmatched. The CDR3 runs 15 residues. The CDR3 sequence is CASSSLGTSSKEQYV. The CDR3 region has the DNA TGTGCCAGCAGTAGCTTAGGGACTAGCAGCAAAGAGCAGTACGTC.

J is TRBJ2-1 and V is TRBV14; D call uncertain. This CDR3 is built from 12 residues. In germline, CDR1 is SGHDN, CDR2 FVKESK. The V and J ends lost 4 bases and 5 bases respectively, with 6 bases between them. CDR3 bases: TGTGCCAGCAGCCCTAATAACAATGAGCAGTTCTTC. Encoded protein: CASSPNNNEQFF.

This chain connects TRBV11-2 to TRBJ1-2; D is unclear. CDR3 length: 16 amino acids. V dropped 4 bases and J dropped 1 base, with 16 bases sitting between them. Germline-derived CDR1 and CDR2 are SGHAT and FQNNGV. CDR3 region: CASSSGLHLINYGYTF. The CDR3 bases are TGTGCCAGCAGCTCCGGGCTGCACCTGATTAACTATGGCTACACCTTC.

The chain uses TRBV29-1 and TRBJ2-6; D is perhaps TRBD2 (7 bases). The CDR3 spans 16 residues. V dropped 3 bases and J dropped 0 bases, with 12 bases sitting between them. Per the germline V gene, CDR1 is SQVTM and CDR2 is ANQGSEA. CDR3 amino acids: CSVEKGGASGANVLTF. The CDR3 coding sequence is TGCAGCGTTGAGAAGGGGGGGGCCTCTGGGGCCAACGTCCTGACTTTC. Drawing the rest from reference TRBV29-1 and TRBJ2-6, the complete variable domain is SAVISQKPSRDICQRGTSLTIQCQVDSQVTMMFWYRQQPGQSLTLIATANQGSEATYESGFVIDKFPISRPNLTFSTLTVSNMSPEDSSIYLCSVEKGGASGANVLTFGAGSRLTVL.

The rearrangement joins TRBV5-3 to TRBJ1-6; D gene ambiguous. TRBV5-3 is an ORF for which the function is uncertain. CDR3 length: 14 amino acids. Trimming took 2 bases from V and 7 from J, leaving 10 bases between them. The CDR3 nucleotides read TGTGCCAGAAGCTTCGAGACGGTGAATTCACCCCTCCACTTT. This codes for CARSFETVNSPLHF.

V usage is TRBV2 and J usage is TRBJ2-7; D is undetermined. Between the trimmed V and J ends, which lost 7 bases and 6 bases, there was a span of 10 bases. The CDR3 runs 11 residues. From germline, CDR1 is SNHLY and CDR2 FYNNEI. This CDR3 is CASTGIIEQYF. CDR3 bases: TGTGCCAGCACCGGAATAATCGAGCAGTACTTC.

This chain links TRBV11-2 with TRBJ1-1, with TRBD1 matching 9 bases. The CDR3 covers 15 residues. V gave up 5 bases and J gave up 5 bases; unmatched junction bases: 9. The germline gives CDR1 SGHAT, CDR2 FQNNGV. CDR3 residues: CASSVNRDRVTEAFF. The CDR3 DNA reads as TGTGCCAGCAGCGTCAACCGGGACAGGGTGACTGAAGCTTTCTTT.

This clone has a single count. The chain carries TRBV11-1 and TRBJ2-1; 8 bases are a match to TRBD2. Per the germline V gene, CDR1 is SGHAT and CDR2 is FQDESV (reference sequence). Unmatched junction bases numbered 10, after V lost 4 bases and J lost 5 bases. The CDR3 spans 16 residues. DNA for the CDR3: TGTGCCAGCAGCTGGATTAGCGGGGCTCTCCACAATGAGCAGTTCTTC. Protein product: CASSWISGALHNEQFF.

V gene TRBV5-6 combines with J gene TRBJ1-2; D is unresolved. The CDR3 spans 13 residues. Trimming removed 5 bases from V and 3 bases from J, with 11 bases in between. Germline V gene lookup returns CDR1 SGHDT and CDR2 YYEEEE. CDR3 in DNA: TGTGCCAGCAGATCCCAGGTCTACTATGGCTACACCTTC. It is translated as CASRSQVYYGYTF.

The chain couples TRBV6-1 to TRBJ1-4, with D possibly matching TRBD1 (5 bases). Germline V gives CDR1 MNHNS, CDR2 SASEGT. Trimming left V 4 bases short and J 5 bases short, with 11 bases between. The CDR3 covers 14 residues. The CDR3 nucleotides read TGTGCCAGCAGTGGGGGGTCAGAGAATGAAAAACTGTTTTTT. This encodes CASSGGSENEKLFF.

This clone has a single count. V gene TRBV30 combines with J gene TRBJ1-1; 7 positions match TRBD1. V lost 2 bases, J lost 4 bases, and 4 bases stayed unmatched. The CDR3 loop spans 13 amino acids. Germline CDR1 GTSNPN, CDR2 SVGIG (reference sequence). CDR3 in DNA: TGTGCCTGGAGTACTCAGGGGGGCACTGAAGCTTTCTTT. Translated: CAWSTQGGTEAFF.

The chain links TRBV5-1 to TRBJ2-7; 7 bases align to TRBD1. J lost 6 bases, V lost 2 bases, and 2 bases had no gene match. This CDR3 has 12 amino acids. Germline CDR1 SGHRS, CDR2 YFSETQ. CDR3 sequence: CASSLTGAEQYV. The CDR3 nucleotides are TGCGCCAGCAGCTTAACAGGGGCCGAGCAGTACGTC.